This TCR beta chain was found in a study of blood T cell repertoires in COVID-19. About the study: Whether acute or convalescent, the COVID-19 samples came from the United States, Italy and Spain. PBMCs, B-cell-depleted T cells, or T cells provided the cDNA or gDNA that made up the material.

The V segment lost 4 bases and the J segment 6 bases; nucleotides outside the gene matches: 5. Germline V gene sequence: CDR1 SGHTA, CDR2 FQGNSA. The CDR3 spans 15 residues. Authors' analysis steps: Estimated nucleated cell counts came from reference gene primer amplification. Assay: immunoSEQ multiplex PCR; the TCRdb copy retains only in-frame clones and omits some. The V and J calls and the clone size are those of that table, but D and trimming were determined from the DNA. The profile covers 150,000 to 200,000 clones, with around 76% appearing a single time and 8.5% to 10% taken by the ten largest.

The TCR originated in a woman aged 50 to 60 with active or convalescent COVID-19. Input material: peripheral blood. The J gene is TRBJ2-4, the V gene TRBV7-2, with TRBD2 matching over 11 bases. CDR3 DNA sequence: TGTGCCAGCAGCTCGGAGGGGACTAGCGGAAACATTCAGTACTTC. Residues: CASSSEGTSGNIQYF.